The clone carrying this T cell receptor (beta chain) was seen at least ten times. Its antigen remains unknown. The sample originates from a study of molecular identifiers for immune sequencing clone quantification. General observations from the study: Single-cell amounts of spiked Jurkat TCR RNA were reportedly detectable among roughly 1 million naive cells.

V gave up 5 bases and J gave up 6 bases; unmatched junction bases: 8. The CDR3 is made up of 15 amino acids. From germline, CDR1 is MDHEN and CDR2 SYDVKM. TCRdb used MiXCR to reprocess the PCR reads, holding one entry per CDR3 protein. This sample has about 300,000 distinct CDR3 sequences, with about a fifth found just once. It was from approximately 22,000 to 940,000 sorted cells, with 10%, 30% or 50% RNA, that naive CD8 libraries came. This receptor was identified in a human donor in good health. Some libraries in this study had Jurkat cell RNA spiked in. V gene TRBV28 combines with J gene TRBJ2-5, with TRBD1 matching 11 bases. Sequenced sample: naive CD8+ T cells from blood, with Jurkat cell RNA spiked in. Subset in this sample: FACS-sorted CD8+CD4-CCR7+CD45RA+ naive T cells. CDR3 sequence (DNA): TGTGCCAGCAGTCCCTGGACAGGGGGCACAAAGACCCAGTACTTC. Residues: CASSPWTGGTKTQYF.